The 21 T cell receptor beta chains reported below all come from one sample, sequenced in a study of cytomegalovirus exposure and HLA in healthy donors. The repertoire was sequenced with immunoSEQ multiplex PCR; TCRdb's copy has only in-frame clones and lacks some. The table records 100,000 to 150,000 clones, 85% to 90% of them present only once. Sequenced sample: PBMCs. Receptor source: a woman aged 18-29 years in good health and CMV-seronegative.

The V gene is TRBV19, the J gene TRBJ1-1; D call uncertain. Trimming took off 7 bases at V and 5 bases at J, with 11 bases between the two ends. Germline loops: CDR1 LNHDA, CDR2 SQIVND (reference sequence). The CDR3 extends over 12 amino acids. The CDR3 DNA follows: TGTGCCAGTATTCGTTCACGGACTGAAGCTTTCTTT. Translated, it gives CASIRSRTEAFF.

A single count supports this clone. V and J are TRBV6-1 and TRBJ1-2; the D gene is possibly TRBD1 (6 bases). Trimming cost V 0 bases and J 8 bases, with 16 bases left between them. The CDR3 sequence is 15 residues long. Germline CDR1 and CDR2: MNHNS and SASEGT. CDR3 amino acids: CASSEAVTGTGGYTF. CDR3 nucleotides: TGTGCCAGCAGTGAAGCGGTAACAGGGACCGGCGGCTACACCTTC.

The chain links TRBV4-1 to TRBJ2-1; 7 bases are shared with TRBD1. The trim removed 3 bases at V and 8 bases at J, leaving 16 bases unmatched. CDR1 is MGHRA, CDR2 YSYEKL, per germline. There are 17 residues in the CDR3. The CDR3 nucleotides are TGCGCCAGCAGCCATGGAGACAGGGCTTTTTCTATGCATGAGCAGTTCTTC. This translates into CASSHGDRAFSMHEQFF.

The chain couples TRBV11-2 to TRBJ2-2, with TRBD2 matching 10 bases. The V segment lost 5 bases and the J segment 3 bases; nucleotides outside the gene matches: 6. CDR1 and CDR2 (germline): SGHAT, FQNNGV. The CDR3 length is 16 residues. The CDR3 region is CASSQRGGEDTGELFF. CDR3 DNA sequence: TGTGCCAGCAGCCAGCGGGGGGGCGAGGACACCGGGGAGCTGTTTTTT. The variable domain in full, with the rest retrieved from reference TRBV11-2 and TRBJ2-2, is EAGVAQSPRYKIIEKRQSVAFWCNPISGHATLYWYQQILGQGPKLLIQFQNNGVVDDSQLPKDRFSAERLKGVDSTLKIQPAKLEDSAVYLCASSQRGGEDTGELFFGEGSRLTVL.

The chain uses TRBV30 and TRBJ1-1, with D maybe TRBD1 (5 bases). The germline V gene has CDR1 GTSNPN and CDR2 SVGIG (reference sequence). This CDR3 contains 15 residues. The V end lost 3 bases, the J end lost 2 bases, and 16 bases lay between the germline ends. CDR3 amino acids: CAWSGDGGINTEAFF. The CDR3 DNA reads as TGTGCCTGGAGCGGCGACGGGGGTATCAACACTGAAGCTTTCTTT. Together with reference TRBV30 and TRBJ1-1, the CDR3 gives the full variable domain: SQTIHQWPATLVQPVGSPLSLECTVEGTSNPNLYWYRQAAGRGLQLLFYSVGIGQISSEVPQNLSASRPQDRQFILSSKKLLLSDSGFYLCAWSGDGGINTEAFFGQGTRLTVV.

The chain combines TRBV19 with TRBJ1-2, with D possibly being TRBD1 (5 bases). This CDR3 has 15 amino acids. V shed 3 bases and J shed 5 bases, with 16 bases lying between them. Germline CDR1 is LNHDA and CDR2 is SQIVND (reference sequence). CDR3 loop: CASSIGTFGTYGYTF. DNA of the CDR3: TGTGCCAGTAGTATCGGGACTTTTGGCACTTATGGCTACACCTTC.

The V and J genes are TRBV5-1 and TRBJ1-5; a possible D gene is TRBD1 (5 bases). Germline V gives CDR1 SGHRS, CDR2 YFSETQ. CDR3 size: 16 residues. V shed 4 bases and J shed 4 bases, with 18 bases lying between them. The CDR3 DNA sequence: TGCGCCAGCAGCCTAGGTTGGGGGGGAAGGAATCAGCCCCAGCATTTT. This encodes CASSLGWGGRNQPQHF.

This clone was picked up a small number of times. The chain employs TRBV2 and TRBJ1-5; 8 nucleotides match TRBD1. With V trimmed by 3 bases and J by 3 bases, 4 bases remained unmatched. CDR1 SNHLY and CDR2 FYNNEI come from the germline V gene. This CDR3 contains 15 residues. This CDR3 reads CASSDRGQPNQPQHF. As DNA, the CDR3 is TGTGCCAGCAGTGACAGGGGGCAACCCAATCAGCCCCAGCATTTT. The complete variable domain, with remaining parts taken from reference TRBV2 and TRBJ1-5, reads EPEVTQTPSHQVTQMGQEVILRCVPISNHLYFYWYRQILGQKVEFLVSFYNNEISEKSEIFDDQFSVERPDGSNFTLKIRSTKLEDSAMYFCASSDRGQPNQPQHFGDGTRLSIL.

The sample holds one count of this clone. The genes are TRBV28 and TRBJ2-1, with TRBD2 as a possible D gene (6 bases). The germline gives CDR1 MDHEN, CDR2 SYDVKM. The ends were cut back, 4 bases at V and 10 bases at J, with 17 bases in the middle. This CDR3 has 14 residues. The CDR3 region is CASSSPLAEREQFF. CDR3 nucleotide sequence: TGTGCCAGCAGTTCCCCACTAGCAGAGAGGGAGCAGTTCTTC.

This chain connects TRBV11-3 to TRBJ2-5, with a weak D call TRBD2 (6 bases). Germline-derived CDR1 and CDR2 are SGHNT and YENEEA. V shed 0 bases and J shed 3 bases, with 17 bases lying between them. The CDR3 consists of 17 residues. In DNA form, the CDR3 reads TGTGCCAGCAGCTTAGAACGGGGGACTCCTATAAAAGAGACCCAGTACTTC. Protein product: CASSLERGTPIKETQYF.

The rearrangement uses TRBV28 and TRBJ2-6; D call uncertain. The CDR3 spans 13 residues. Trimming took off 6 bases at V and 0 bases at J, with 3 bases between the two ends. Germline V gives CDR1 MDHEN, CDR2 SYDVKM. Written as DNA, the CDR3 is TGTGCCAGCAGCAACTCTGGGGCCAACGTCCTGACTTTC. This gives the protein CASSNSGANVLTF.

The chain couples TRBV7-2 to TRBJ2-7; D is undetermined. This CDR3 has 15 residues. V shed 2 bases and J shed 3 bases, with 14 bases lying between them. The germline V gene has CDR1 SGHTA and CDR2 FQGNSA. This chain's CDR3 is CASSLSGGLGYEQYF. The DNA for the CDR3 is TGTGCCAGCAGCTTATCGGGTGGATTGGGCTACGAGCAGTACTTC.

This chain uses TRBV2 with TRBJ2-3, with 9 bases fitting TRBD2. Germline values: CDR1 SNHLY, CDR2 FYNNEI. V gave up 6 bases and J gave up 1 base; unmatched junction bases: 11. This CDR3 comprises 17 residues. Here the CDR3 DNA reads TGTGCCAGCAGGGAGGGGCTAGCGGGGAGCGGCACAGATACGCAGTATTTT. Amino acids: CASREGLAGSGTDTQYF.

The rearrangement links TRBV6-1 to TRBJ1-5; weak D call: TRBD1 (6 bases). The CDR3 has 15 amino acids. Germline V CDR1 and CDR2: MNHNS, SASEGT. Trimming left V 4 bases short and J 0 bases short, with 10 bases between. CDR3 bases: TGTGCCAGCAGTGCCCGGACAGTTAGCAATCAGCCCCAGCATTTT. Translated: CASSARTVSNQPQHF.

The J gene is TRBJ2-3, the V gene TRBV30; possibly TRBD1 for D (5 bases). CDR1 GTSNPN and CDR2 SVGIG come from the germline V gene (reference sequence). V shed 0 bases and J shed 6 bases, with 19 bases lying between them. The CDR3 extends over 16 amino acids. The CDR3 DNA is TGTGCCTGGAGTGTACGCCTTTTACCAGGGCGGGATACGCAGTATTTT. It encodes CAWSVRLLPGRDTQYF.

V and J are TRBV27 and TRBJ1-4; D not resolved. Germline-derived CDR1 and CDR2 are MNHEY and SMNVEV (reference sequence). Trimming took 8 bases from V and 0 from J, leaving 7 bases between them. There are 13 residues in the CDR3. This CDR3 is CASRVATNEKLFF. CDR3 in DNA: TGTGCCAGCCGAGTTGCAACTAATGAAAAACTGTTTTTT.

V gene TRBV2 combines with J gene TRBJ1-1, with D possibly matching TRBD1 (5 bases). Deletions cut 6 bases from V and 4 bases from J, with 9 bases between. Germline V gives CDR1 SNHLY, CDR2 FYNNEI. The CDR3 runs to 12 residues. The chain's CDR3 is CASRRRGTEAFF. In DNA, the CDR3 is TGTGCCAGCAGAAGAAGGGGCACTGAAGCTTTCTTT.

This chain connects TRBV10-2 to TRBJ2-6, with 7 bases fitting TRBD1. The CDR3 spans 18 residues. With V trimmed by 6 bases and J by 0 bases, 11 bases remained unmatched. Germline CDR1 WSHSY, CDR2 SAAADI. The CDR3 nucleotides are TGCGCCAGCAGCCGGGGACAGAGTAAAAGCTCTGGGGCCAACGTCCTGACTTTC. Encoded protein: CASSRGQSKSSGANVLTF.

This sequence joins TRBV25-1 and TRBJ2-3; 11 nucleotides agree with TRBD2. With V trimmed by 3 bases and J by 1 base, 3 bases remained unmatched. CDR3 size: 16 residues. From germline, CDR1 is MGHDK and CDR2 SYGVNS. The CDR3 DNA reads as TGTGCCAGCAGTGATAGCGGGAGGGAGCGCACAGATACGCAGTATTTT. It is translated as CASSDSGRERTDTQYF.

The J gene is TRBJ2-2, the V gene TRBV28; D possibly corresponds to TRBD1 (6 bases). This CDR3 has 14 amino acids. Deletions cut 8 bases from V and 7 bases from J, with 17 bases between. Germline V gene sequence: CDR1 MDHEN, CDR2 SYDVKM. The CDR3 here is CASVTQGGGGELFF. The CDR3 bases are TGTGCCAGCGTCACACAAGGGGGTGGCGGGGAGCTGTTTTTT.

The CDR3 sequence is CASSYSSVAGVSEQYF. CDR3 bases: TGTGCCAGCAGTTACTCCTCGGTAGCGGGAGTATCCGAGCAGTACTTC. The chain employs TRBV6-5 and TRBJ2-7; 9 nucleotides match TRBD2. CDR3 length: 16 amino acids. V dropped 0 bases and J dropped 6; count of bases not matched to a gene: 9. Germline V gene data show CDR1 as MNHEY and CDR2 as SVGAGI.